These 8 T cell receptor beta chains originate from one sample sequenced in a study of OX40 agonist ivuxolimab in advanced cancers. Only in-frame clones appear in the TCRdb table, and some are missing; sequencing was by immunoSEQ multiplex PCR. The sample carries about 78,000 clones, 84% recorded once. Sequences were derived from CD4+ or CD8+ T cells sorted from blood, sampled in a trial of the OX40 agonist ivuxolimab. These receptors originate from an adult with an advanced solid tumor such as melanoma, head and neck, liver or kidney cancer.

This clone occurred once. The chain joins TRBV29-1 to TRBJ1-6; no definite D call. This CDR3 region has 13 residues. Germline loops: CDR1 SQVTM, CDR2 ANQGSEA. The V and J ends lost 6 bases and 8 bases respectively, with 14 bases between them. Here the CDR3 reads CSVRPDGDSPLHF. As DNA, the CDR3 is TGCAGCGTCCGACCGGACGGGGATTCACCCCTCCACTTT.

V gene TRBV5-4 combines with J gene TRBJ2-3; D may be TRBD2 (6 bases). The CDR3 runs 13 residues. CDR1 is SGHNT and CDR2 is YYREEE in the germline V gene (reference sequence). Trimming shortened V by 2 bases and J by 6 bases, and 10 bases separated the two germline ends. DNA of the CDR3: TGTGCCAGCAGCTTAGGCGGGGTGGATACGCAGTATTTT. This translates into CASSLGGVDTQYF.

A few counts support this clone. This chain uses TRBV9 with TRBJ2-3, with a weak D call TRBD2 (5 bases). Germline V gives CDR1 SGDLS, CDR2 YYNGEE. This CDR3 contains 15 residues. V lost 2 bases and J 2 bases, leaving 12 bases between the germline ends. CDR3 coding DNA: TGTGCCAGCAGCGTGGACTTCCAAAACACAGATACGCAGTATTTT. Translated: CASSVDFQNTDTQYF.

The chain has TRBV27 and TRBJ2-3, with D unclear. The germline CDR1 and CDR2 sequences are MNHEY and SMNVEV (reference sequence). V gave up 3 bases and J gave up 2 bases, with 9 bases separating them. The CDR3 loop spans 14 amino acids. CDR3 sequence: CASSFGVTTDTQYF. Written as DNA, the CDR3 is TGTGCCAGCAGTTTTGGCGTTACCACAGATACGCAGTATTTT.

The rearrangement joins TRBV6-5 to TRBJ2-3; D tentatively fits TRBD1 or TRBD2 (5 bases each). The germline CDR1 and CDR2 sequences are MNHEY and SVGAGI. This CDR3 is built from 14 residues. Trimming cost V 9 bases and J 2 bases, with 15 bases left between them. The CDR3: CARPQGPATDTQYF. The CDR3 region has the DNA TGTGCCAGGCCCCAGGGACCAGCCACAGATACGCAGTATTTT.

This clone was counted a few times. The chain employs TRBV29-1 and TRBJ2-2; 8 nucleotides line up with TRBD2. The ends lost 7 bases at V and 4 bases at J; junction bases unmatched: 8. From germline, CDR1 is SQVTM and CDR2 ANQGSEA. The CDR3 has 14 amino acids. CDR3 coding DNA: TGCAGCGCCGAGGCCGGGAGGGGCACCGGGGAGCTGTTTTTT. It is translated as CSAEAGRGTGELFF.

V gene TRBV2 combines with J gene TRBJ2-7; 13 bases map to TRBD2. The CDR3 length is 14 residues. Germline V gives CDR1 SNHLY, CDR2 FYNNEI. V lost 6 bases, J lost 6 bases, and 5 bases stayed unmatched. CDR3 bases: TGTGCCAGCAGCCCGACTAGCGGGAGGACCGAGCAGTACTTC. Protein sequence: CASSPTSGRTEQYF.

The V call is TRBV7-3, the J call TRBJ2-3; 13 positions match TRBD2. V gave up 5 bases and J gave up 6 bases; unmatched junction bases: 5. From germline, CDR1 is SGHTA and CDR2 FQGTGA. This CDR3 spans 15 amino acids. CDR3 DNA: TGTGCCAGCAGCCGACTAGCGGGAGGTGTGGATACGCAGTATTTT. Amino acid sequence: CASSRLAGGVDTQYF.